This TCR beta chain was obtained from a study of spatial heterogeneity in lung cancer. One entry per CDR3 protein results from TCRdb running MiXCR on the 5' RACE reads. The data hold 23,000 or so distinct CDR3 sequences, with about 5.1% observed a single time. In its sample, this clonotype was seen many times. Time point denoted: sample taken at primary tumor resection. The authors sequenced whole RNA from tumor, nontumor lung or frozen PBMC without sorting. Per germline, CDR1 MNHEY and CDR2 SMNVEV (reference sequence). The V gene lost 4 bases and the J gene lost 0 bases, with 10 bases spanning the gap. CDR3 length: 15 amino acids.

The chain employs TRBV27 and TRBJ2-1, with TRBD2 as a possible D gene (5 bases). The clonotype was recovered from a male donor with early-stage non-small cell lung cancer. This sample comprised PBMCs, obtained at surgery. The CDR3 here is CASSYSGSSYNEQFF. CDR3 in DNA: TGTGCCAGCAGTTACAGCGGTAGCTCCTACAATGAGCAGTTCTTC.